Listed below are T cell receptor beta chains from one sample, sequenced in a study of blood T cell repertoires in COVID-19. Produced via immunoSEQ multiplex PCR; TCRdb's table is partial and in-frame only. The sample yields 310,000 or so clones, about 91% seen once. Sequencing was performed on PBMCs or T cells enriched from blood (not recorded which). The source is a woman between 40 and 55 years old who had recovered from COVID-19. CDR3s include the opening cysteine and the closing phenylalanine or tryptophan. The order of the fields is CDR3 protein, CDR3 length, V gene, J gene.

CDR3aa: CASSPGLAWDEQFF
len: 14
v_gene: TRBV11-2
j_gene: TRBJ2-1

CDR3aa: CASARTGGSNQPQHF
len: 15
v_gene: TRBV11-2
j_gene: TRBJ1-5

CDR3aa: CASSLGLASDTQYF
len: 14
v_gene: TRBV11-1
j_gene: TRBJ2-3

CDR3aa: CASQRGRGNEQYF
len: 13
v_gene: TRBV27
j_gene: TRBJ2-7

CDR3aa: CASSQQGLGGGEQYF
len: 15
v_gene: TRBV3-1/TRBV3-2
j_gene: TRBJ2-7

CDR3aa: CASSSQGSDSYEQYF
len: 15
v_gene: TRBV7-9
j_gene: TRBJ2-7

CDR3aa: CASSVQGVGGNTIYF
len: 15
v_gene: TRBV19
j_gene: TRBJ1-3

CDR3aa: CASSVGGGITDTQYF
len: 15
v_gene: TRBV9
j_gene: TRBJ2-3

CDR3aa: CATSDTDGRTDTQYF
len: 15
v_gene: TRBV24-1
j_gene: TRBJ2-3

CDR3aa: CASSAATDTQYF
len: 12
v_gene: TRBV7-6
j_gene: TRBJ2-3

CDR3aa: CASSAAGALNQPQHF
len: 15
v_gene: TRBV18
j_gene: TRBJ1-5

CDR3aa: CASRSGLAGGDGGEQFF
len: 17
v_gene: TRBV11-3
j_gene: TRBJ2-1

CDR3aa: CASSPLTVSNQPQHF
len: 15
v_gene: TRBV27
j_gene: TRBJ1-5

CDR3aa: CASRTRTRAGYEQYF
len: 15
v_gene: TRBV5-8
j_gene: TRBJ2-7

CDR3aa: CAWSLEVGYTF
len: 11
v_gene: TRBV30
j_gene: TRBJ1-2

CDR3aa: CASSAMGGQSSYEQYF
len: 16
v_gene: TRBV5-1
j_gene: TRBJ2-7

CDR3aa: CASSIHLDSEGYEQYF
len: 16
v_gene: TRBV19
j_gene: TRBJ2-7

CDR3aa: CASSWDWPNTGELFF
len: 15
v_gene: TRBV5-4
j_gene: TRBJ2-2

CDR3aa: CASSVGGMSYEQYF
len: 14
v_gene: TRBV9
j_gene: TRBJ2-7

CDR3aa: CASSPTGQGFLGANVLTF
len: 18
v_gene: TRBV27
j_gene: TRBJ2-6

CDR3aa: CASSEGGNGRDYGYTF
len: 16
v_gene: TRBV21-1
j_gene: TRBJ1-2

CDR3aa: CATSRAQKGLADGEQFF
len: 17
v_gene: TRBV15
j_gene: TRBJ2-1

CDR3aa: CASSFRQPNYNSPLHF
len: 16
v_gene: TRBV27
j_gene: TRBJ1-6

CDR3aa: CASSPPGTGMYEQYF
len: 15
v_gene: TRBV3-1/TRBV3-2
j_gene: TRBJ2-7

CDR3aa: CASSYSGGVSYNEQFF
len: 16
v_gene: TRBV6-6
j_gene: TRBJ2-1

CDR3aa: CATSDYLGRGWETQYF
len: 16
v_gene: TRBV24-1
j_gene: TRBJ2-5

CDR3aa: CASSMGREGRETQYF
len: 15
v_gene: TRBV19
j_gene: TRBJ2-5

CDR3aa: CAWIWRGGMNTEAFF
len: 15
v_gene: TRBV30
j_gene: TRBJ1-1

CDR3aa: CASTPGQGYTDTQYF
len: 15
v_gene: TRBV2
j_gene: TRBJ2-3

CDR3aa: CASSPTSGRVYEQYF
len: 15
v_gene: TRBV7-2
j_gene: TRBJ2-7

CDR3aa: CASSLAGVSNYGYTF
len: 15
v_gene: TRBV5-1
j_gene: TRBJ1-2

CDR3aa: CASSWTSGNTGELFF
len: 15
v_gene: TRBV5-4
j_gene: TRBJ2-2

CDR3aa: CASSSSPPGTGANVLTF
len: 17
v_gene: TRBV7-3
j_gene: TRBJ2-6

CDR3aa: CASSLTPFSGGLSSYNEQFF
len: 20
v_gene: TRBV7-8
j_gene: TRBJ2-1

CDR3aa: CASCPRAGLVNEQFF
len: 15
v_gene: TRBV9
j_gene: TRBJ2-1

CDR3aa: CASSVEGGRETQYF
len: 14
v_gene: TRBV9
j_gene: TRBJ2-5

CDR3aa: CASSHWEGIPYEQYF
len: 15
v_gene: TRBV19
j_gene: TRBJ2-7

CDR3aa: CASSHRDSYEQYF
len: 13
v_gene: TRBV27
j_gene: TRBJ2-7

CDR3aa: CASTLGTKTEAFF
len: 13
v_gene: TRBV28
j_gene: TRBJ1-1

CDR3aa: CASRGVNQPQHF
len: 12
v_gene: TRBV28
j_gene: TRBJ1-5

CDR3aa: CASSYQGEQFF
len: 11
v_gene: TRBV6-5
j_gene: TRBJ2-1

CDR3aa: CASSFNLHMRGTGELFF
len: 17
v_gene: TRBV28
j_gene: TRBJ2-2

CDR3aa: CAWRLDPSPGRSEAFF
len: 16
v_gene: TRBV30
j_gene: TRBJ1-1

CDR3aa: CASSFIRGTGGYNEQFF
len: 17
v_gene: TRBV27
j_gene: TRBJ2-1

CDR3aa: CASSFGPGETQYF
len: 13
v_gene: TRBV5-1
j_gene: TRBJ2-5

CDR3aa: CASSGSPSGSSYNEQFF
len: 17
v_gene: TRBV5-1
j_gene: TRBJ2-1

CDR3aa: CASSARTGGNYGYTF
len: 15
v_gene: TRBV2
j_gene: TRBJ1-2

CDR3aa: CASSRPGGAETGELFF
len: 16
v_gene: TRBV7-3
j_gene: TRBJ2-2

CDR3aa: CASRGTGVMNTEAFF
len: 15
v_gene: TRBV28
j_gene: TRBJ1-1

CDR3aa: CASTARQGGTEAFF
len: 14
v_gene: TRBV25-1
j_gene: TRBJ1-1

CDR3aa: CASTFQGSGNTIYF
len: 14
v_gene: TRBV28
j_gene: TRBJ1-3

CDR3aa: CASSPGGAYEQYF
len: 13
v_gene: TRBV27
j_gene: TRBJ2-7

CDR3aa: CASSPDIGSSTDTQYF
len: 16
v_gene: TRBV9
j_gene: TRBJ2-3

CDR3aa: CASSISGSQETQYF
len: 14
v_gene: TRBV7-2
j_gene: TRBJ2-5

CDR3aa: CASSLPSGGRGYEQYF
len: 16
v_gene: TRBV7-9
j_gene: TRBJ2-7